This TCR beta chain was sequenced for a study of identical twins. In TCRdb, the 5' RACE reads were re-called with MiXCR into one record per CDR3 protein. The table records some 500,000 distinct CDR3 sequences, 22% of them present only once. Trimming stripped 6 bases from V and 4 bases from J, with 7 bases between. This CDR3 comprises 11 residues. Per germline, CDR1 MNHEY and CDR2 SVGAGI. These data were also reused for a study on T cells expressing NK-cell markers. As that report states: Most of the eight sequenced donors tested HCMV-seropositive; one tested seronegative.

The clonotype comes from a young woman in good health. Sequences were obtained from CD4+ T cells sorted from blood. This chain links TRBV6-5 with TRBJ2-7; no clear D gene. In nucleotides, the CDR3 is TGTGCCAGCAGAAATAAATACGAGCAGTACTTC. Translating gives CASRNKYEQYF.